A selection of T cell receptor beta chains follows, all from one sample in a study of shared clonotypes between healthy human individuals. Produced via immunoSEQ multiplex PCR; TCRdb's table is partial and in-frame only. Altogether about 2.2 million clones are present, roughly 93% being singletons, with the ten largest covering approximately 1.6%. Material for sequencing was naive CD8+ T cells from PBMCs. The source is a man aged 18 to 35 in good health. Some clones in this sample may be carry-over from other donors' samples. The CDR3 runs from the conserved cysteine through the conserved F or W. A D gene is named only where the DNA matches it firmly.

D: .
J: TRBJ2-7
V: TRBV7-9
CDR3: CASSLGTGTPTLEQYF
DNA: TGTGCCAGCAGCTTAGGGACCGGGACCCCCACCTTGGAGCAGTACTTC

D: TRBD1
J: TRBJ2-1
V: TRBV19
CDR3: CASNPGQGPLKNEQFF
DNA: TGTGCCAGTAATCCCGGACAGGGCCCCCTGAAGAATGAGCAGTTCTTC

D: TRBD2
J: TRBJ2-7
V: TRBV15
CDR3: CATSRDFGLAGEKYEQYF
DNA: TGTGCCACCAGCAGAGATTTTGGTCTAGCGGGAGAAAAATACGAGCAGTACTTC

D: .
J: TRBJ1-3
V: TRBV28
CDR3: CASGPGNTIYF
DNA: TGTGCCAGCGGGCCTGGAAACACCATATATTTT

D: TRBD2
J: TRBJ2-1
V: TRBV14
CDR3: CASSPPGLALYNEQFF
DNA: TGTGCCAGCAGCCCACCGGGACTAGCGCTCTACAATGAGCAGTTCTTC

D: .
J: TRBJ2-2
V: TRBV14
CDR3: CASSQVRVRETGELFF
DNA: TGTGCCAGCAGCCAAGTTAGGGTGAGGGAGACCGGGGAGCTGTTTTTT

D: TRBD2
J: TRBJ2-7
V: TRBV7-9
CDR3: CASSLTSGSHEQYF
DNA: TGTGCCAGCAGCTTAACAAGCGGGAGTCACGAGCAGTACTTC

D: .
J: TRBJ2-7
V: TRBV5-8
CDR3: CASSLAGLTYEQYF
DNA: TGTGCCAGCAGCTTAGCGGGTCTTACCTACGAGCAGTACTTC

D: .
J: TRBJ2-1
V: TRBV11-2
CDR3: CASSLVRGSYNEQFF
DNA: TGTGCCAGCAGCTTAGTCCGGGGCTCCTACAATGAGCAGTTCTTC

D: .
J: TRBJ2-7
V: TRBV13
CDR3: CASSDMTEPYEQYF
DNA: TGTGCCAGCAGCGATATGACAGAGCCCTACGAGCAGTACTTC

D: TRBD1
J: TRBJ1-5
V: TRBV4-1
CDR3: CASSPDRGQPQHF
DNA: TGCGCCAGCAGCCCAGACAGGGGGCAGCCCCAGCATTTT

D: TRBD2
J: TRBJ2-1
V: TRBV6-4
CDR3: CASIRGLAGVNEQFF
DNA: TGTGCCAGCATAAGGGGACTAGCGGGAGTCAATGAGCAGTTCTTC